This TCR beta chain was found in a study of identical twins. Study outcomes and limitations: Cross-sectional statistical analysis, not tracking of the same donors, underpinned the conclusions. For cord blood, abundant beta clonotypes had fewer insertions, unlike memory repertoires, which showed none. Monozygotic twins shared more out-of-frame TCR alpha than recombination models predicted.

TCRdb analysed the 5' RACE reads with MiXCR anew, one entry per CDR3 protein. The table records about 260,000 distinct CDR3 sequences, roughly 7% of them present only once. Regarding this clonotype: Its specificity is unknown.

Germline trimming cut 7 bases from V and 3 bases from J; bases unmatched to any gene: 12. This CDR3 has 16 amino acids. Germline CDR1 reads SNHLY; CDR2 reads FYNNEI. These data also featured in a second study, about yellow fever vaccine responses in identical twins. As reported in that work: It has been reported that, in twins, the vaccine T cell response seemed partly convergent and partly personalized.

The V call is TRBV2, the J call TRBJ1-1; the match to TRBD1 covers 9 bases. The source material was memory (CD45RO+) T cells sorted from blood. The source of this sequence is a young woman in good health. CDR3 loop: CASTAGQGFIYTEAFF. DNA for the CDR3: TGTGCCAGCACCGCCGGACAGGGGTTTATATACACTGAAGCTTTCTTT.